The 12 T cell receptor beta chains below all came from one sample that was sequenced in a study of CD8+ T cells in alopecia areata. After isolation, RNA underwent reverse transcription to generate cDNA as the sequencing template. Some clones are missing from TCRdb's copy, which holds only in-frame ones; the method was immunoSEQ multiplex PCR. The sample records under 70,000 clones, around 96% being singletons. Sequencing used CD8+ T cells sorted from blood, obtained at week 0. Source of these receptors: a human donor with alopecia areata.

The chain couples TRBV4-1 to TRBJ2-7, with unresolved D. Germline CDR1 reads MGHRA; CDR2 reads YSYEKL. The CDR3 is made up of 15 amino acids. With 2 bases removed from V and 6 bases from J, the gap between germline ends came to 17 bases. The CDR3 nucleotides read TGCGCCAGCAGCCAATTGGGCAGCGAGGTCTCCGAGCAGTACTTC. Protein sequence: CASSQLGSEVSEQYF.

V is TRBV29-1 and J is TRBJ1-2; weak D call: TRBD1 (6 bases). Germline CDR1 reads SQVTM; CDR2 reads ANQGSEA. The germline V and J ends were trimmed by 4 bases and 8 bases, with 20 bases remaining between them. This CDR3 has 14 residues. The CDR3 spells CSVAGDRGAAGYTF. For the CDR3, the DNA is TGCAGCGTTGCGGGGGATCGGGGGGCAGCGGGCTACACCTTC.

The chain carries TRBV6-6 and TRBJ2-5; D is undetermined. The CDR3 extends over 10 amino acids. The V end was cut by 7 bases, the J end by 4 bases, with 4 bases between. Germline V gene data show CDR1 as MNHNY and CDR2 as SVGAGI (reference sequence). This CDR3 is CASTGETQYF. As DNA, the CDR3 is TGTGCCAGCACAGGAGAGACCCAGTACTTC.

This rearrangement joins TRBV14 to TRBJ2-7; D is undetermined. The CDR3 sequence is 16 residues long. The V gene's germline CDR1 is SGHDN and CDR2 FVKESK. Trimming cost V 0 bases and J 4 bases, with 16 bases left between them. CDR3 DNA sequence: TGTGCCAGCAGCCAAGATCAGAATCTTCAGTTATACGAGCAGTACTTC. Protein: CASSQDQNLQLYEQYF.

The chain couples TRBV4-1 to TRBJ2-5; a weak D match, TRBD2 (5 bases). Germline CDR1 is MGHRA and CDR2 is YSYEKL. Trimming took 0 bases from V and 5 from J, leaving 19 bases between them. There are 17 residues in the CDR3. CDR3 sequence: CASSQEPGSGNGETQYF. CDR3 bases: TGCGCCAGCAGCCAAGAACCCGGGTCCGGGAACGGGGAGACCCAGTACTTC.

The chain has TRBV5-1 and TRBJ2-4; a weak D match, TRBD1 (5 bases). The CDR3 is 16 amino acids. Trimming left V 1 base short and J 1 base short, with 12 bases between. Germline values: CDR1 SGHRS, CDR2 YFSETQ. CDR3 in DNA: TGCGCCAGCAGCTTGTGGTCCCAGGGCGCCAAAAACATTCAGTACTTC. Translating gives CASSLWSQGAKNIQYF.

In DNA, the CDR3 is TGTGCCAGCAGCTACCGGTTCCCGGCCACAGATACGCAGTATTTT. Translated, it gives CASSYRFPATDTQYF. The chain carries TRBV7-9 and TRBJ2-3; no reliable D call. The CDR3 extends over 15 amino acids. The germline CDR1 and CDR2 sequences are SEHNR and FQNEAQ (reference sequence). The germline V and J ends were trimmed by 4 bases and 2 bases, with 13 bases remaining between them.

CDR3 residues: CASSTGGATATQYF. CDR3 in DNA: TGTGCCAGCAGTACCGGGGGGGCAACAGCGACCCAGTACTTC. The V gene is TRBV6-1, the J gene TRBJ2-5, with 8 bases matching TRBD2. Germline V CDR1 and CDR2: MNHNS, SASEGT. J was trimmed by 7 bases and V by 5 bases; bases with no gene match: 9. This CDR3 has 14 residues.

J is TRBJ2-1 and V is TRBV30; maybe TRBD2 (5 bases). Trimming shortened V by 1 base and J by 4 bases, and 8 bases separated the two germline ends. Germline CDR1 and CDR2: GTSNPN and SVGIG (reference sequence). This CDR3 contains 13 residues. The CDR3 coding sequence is TGTGCCTGGAGTGGAGGGTCATACAATGAGCAGTTCTTC. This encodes CAWSGGSYNEQFF.

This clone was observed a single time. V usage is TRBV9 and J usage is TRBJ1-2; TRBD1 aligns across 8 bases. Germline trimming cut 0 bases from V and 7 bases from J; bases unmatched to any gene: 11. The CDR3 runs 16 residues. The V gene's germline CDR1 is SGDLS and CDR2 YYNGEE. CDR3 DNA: TGTGCCAGCAGCGTAGCTACGACCAGGGGGCAGATTGGCTACACCTTC. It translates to CASSVATTRGQIGYTF.

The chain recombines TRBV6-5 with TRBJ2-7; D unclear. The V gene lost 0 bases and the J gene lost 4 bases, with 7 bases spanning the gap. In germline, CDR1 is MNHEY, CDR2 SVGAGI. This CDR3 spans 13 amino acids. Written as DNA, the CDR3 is TGTGCCAGCAGTTACTCGAAGGCTTACGAGCAGTACTTC. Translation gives CASSYSKAYEQYF.

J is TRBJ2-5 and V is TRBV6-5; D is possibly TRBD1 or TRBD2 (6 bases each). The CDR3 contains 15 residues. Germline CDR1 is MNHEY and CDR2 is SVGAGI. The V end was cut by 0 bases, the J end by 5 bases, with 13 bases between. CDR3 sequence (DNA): TGTGCCAGCAGTTACTCGAACGGGGGCGGGGAGACCCAGTACTTC. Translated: CASSYSNGGGETQYF.